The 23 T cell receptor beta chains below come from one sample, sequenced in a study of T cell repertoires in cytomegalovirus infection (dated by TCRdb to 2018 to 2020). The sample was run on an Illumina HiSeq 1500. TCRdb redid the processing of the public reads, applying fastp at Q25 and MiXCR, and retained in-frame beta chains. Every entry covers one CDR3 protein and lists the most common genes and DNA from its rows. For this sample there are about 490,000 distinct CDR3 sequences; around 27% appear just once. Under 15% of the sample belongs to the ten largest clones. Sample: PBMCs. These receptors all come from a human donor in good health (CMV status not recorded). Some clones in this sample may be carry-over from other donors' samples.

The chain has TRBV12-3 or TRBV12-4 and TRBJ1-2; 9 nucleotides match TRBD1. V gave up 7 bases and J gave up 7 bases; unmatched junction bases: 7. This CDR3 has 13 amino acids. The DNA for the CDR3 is TGTGCCAGCATAGGACAGGGGAAAGGTGGCTACACCTTC. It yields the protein CASIGQGKGGYTF.

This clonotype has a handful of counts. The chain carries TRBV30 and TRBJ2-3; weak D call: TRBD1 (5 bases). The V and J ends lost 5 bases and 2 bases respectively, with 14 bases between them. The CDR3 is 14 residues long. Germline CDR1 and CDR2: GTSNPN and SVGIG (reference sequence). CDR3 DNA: TGTGCCTGGGCTCAGGGTCCCCCCACAGATACGCAGTATTTT. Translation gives CAWAQGPPTDTQYF. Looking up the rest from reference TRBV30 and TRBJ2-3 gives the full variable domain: SQTIHQWPATLVQPVGSPLSLECTVEGTSNPNLYWYRQAAGRGLQLLFYSVGIGQISSEVPQNLSASRPQDRQFILSSKKLLLSDSGFYLCAWAQGPPTDTQYFGPGTRLTVL.

The CDR3 DNA follows: TGTGCCAGCAGTTTATTGGTAACTGGTGGCTACACCTTC. As protein: CASSLLVTGGYTF. V and J are TRBV27 and TRBJ1-2; D is unclear. CDR1 and CDR2 from the germline V gene are MNHEY and SMNVEV (reference sequence). The CDR3 is 13 amino acids. With 1 base removed from V and 7 bases from J, the gap between germline ends came to 10 bases.

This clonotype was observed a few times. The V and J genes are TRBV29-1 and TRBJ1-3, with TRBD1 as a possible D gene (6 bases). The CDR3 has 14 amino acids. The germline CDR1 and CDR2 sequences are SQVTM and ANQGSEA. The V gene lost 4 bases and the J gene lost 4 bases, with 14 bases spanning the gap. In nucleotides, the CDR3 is TGCAGCGTTGGCATGGGACAAGTAGGAAACACCATATATTTT. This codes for CSVGMGQVGNTIYF.

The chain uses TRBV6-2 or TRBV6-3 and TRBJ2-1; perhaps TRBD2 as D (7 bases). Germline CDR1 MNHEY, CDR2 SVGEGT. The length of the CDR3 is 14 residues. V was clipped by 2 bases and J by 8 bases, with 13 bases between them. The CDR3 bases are TGTGCCAGCAGTTACCGCGGAGGGGGGGATGAGCAGTTCTTC. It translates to CASSYRGGGDEQFF.

As DNA, the CDR3 is TGTGCCAGCAGCGATGGGACTGTCAATGAGCAGTTCTTC. Encoded protein: CASSDGTVNEQFF. V and J are TRBV9 and TRBJ2-1; weak D call: TRBD2 (6 bases). This CDR3 contains 13 residues. The germline V gene has CDR1 SGDLS and CDR2 YYNGEE. Trimming shortened V by 3 bases and J by 6 bases, and 10 bases separated the two germline ends.

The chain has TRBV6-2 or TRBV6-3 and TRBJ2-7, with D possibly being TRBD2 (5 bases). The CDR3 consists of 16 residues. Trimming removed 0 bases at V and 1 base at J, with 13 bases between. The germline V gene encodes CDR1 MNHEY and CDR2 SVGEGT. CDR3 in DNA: TGTGCCAGCAGTTACTCGATAGAGGGTACTTCCTACGAGCAGTACGTC. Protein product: CASSYSIEGTSYEQYV.

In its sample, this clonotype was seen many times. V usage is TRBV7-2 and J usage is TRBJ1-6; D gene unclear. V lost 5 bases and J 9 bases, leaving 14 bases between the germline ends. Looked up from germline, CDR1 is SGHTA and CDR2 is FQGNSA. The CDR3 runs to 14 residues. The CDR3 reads CASSGAELVSPLHF. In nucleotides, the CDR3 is TGTGCCAGCAGCGGAGCTGAGCTGGTTTCACCCCTCCACTTT.

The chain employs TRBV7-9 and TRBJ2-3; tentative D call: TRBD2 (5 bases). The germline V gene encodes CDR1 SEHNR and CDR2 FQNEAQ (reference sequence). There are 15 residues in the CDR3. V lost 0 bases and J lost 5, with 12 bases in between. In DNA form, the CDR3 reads TGTGCCAGCAGCTTAGCGAGGGTACTCGGAGATACGCAGTATTTT. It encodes CASSLARVLGDTQYF.

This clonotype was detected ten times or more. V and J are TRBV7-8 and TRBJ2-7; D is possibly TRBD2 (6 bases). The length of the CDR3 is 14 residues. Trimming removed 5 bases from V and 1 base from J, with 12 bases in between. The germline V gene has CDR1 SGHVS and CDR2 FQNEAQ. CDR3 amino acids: CASSRSGPSYEQYF. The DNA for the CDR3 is TGTGCCAGCAGCCGGAGCGGGCCTTCCTACGAGCAGTACTTC.

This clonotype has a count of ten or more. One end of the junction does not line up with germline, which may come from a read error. CDR3 bases: TGTGCCAGCAGCCTAGCGGGGTACACCGGGGAGCTGTTTTTT. Protein sequence: CASSLAGYTGELFF. The J gene is TRBJ2-2, the V gene TRBV7-2; 9 bases fit TRBD2. The CDR3 length is 14 residues. CDR1 and CDR2 from the germline V gene are SGHTA and FQGNSA.

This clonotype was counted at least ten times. CDR3 amino acids: CASSAEQLLNTGELFF. CDR3 in DNA: TGTGCCAGCAGCGCAGAACAGCTACTGAACACCGGGGAGCTGTTTTTT. The chain couples TRBV7-8 to TRBJ2-2, with unresolved D. The CDR3 has 16 residues. Trimming cost V 5 bases and J 1 base, with 14 bases left between them. Germline-derived CDR1 and CDR2 are SGHVS and FQNEAQ. Full variable domain (outside the CDR3, taken from reference TRBV7-8 and TRBJ2-2): GAGVSQSPRYKVAKRGQDVALRCDPISGHVSLFWYQQALGQGPEFLTYFQNEAQLDKSGLPSDRFFAERPEGSVSTLKIQRTQQEDSAVYLCASSAEQLLNTGELFFGEGSRLTVL.

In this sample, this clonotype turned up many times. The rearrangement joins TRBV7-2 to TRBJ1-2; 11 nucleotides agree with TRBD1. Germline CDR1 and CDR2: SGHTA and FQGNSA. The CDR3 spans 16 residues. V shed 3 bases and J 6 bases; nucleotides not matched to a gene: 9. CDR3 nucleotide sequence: TGTGCCAGCAGCTTGCGTCTGGGACAGGGGGTTCATGGCTACACCTTC. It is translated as CASSLRLGQGVHGYTF. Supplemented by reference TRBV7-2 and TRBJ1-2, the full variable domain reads GAGVSQSPSNKVTEKGKDVELRCDPISGHTALYWYRQSLGQGLEFLIYFQGNSAPDKSGLPSDRFSAERTGGSVSTLTIQRTQQEDSAVYLCASSLRLGQGVHGYTFGSGTRLTVV.

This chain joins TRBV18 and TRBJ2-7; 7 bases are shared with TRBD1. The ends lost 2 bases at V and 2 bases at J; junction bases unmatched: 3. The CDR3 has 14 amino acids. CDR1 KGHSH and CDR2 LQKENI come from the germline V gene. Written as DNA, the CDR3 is TGTGCCAGCTCACCAGGGACAGAACCCTACGAGCAGTACGTC. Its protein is CASSPGTEPYEQYV.

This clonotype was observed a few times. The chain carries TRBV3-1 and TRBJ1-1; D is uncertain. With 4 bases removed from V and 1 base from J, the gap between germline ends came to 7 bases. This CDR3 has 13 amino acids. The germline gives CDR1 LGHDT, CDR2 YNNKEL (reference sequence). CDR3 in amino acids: CASSLPSNTEAFF. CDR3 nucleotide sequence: TGTGCCAGCAGCCTACCATCGAACACTGAAGCTTTCTTT.

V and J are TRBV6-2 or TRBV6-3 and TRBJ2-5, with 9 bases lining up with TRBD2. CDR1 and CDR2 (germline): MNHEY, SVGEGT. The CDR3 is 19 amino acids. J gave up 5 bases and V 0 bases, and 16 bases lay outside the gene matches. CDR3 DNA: TGTGCCAGCAGTTACTCGACTTCTATGCGGGAGGGCCCAGGGGAGACCCAGTACTTC. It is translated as CASSYSTSMREGPGETQYF.

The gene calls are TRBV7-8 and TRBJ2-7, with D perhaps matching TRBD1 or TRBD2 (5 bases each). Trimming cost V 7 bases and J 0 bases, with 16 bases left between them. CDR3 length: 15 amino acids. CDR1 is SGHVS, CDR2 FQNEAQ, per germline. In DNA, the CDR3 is TGTGCCAGCACCAGAGGGCGCGACAGCTCCTACGAGCAGTACTTC. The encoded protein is CASTRGRDSSYEQYF.

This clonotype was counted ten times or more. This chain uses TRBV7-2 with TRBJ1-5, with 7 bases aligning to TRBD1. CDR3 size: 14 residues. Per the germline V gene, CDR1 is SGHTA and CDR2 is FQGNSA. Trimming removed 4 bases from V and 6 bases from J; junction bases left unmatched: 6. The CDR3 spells CASSSRGGSQPQHF. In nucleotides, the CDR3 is TGTGCCAGCAGCTCCCGAGGGGGCAGTCAGCCCCAGCATTTT.

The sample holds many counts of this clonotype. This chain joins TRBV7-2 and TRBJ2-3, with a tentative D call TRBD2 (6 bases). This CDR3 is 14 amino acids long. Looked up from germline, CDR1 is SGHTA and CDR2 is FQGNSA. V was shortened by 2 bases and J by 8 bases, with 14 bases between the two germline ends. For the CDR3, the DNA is TGTGCCAGCAGCTTATCGGGACTCGGGGGTACGCAGTATTTT. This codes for CASSLSGLGGTQYF.

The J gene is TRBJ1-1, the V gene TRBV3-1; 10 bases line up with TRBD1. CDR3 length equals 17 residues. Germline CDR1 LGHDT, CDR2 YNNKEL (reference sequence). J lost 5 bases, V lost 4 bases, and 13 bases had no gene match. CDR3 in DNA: TGTGCCAGCAGCCGGACGGACAGGGGGAGCATAGGGACTGAAGCTTTCTTT. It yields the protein CASSRTDRGSIGTEAFF. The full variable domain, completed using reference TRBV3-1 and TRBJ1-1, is DTAVSQTPKYLVTQMGNDKSIKCEQNLGHDTMYWYKQDSKKFLKIMFSYNNKELIINETVPNRFSPKSPDKAHLNLHINSLELGDSAVYFCASSRTDRGSIGTEAFFGQGTRLTVV.

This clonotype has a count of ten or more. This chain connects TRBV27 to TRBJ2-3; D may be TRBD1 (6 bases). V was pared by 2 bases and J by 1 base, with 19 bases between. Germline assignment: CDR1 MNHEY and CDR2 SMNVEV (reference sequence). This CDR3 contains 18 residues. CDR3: CASSLGGRGMGGTDTQYF. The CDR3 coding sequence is TGTGCCAGCAGTTTAGGCGGTAGGGGGATGGGCGGCACAGATACGCAGTATTTT.

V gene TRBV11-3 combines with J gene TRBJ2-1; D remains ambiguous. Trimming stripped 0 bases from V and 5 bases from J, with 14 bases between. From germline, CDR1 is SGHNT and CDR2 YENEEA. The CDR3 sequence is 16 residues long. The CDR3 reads CASSLDSLYFDNEQFF. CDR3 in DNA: TGTGCCAGCAGCTTAGATTCCCTATACTTTGACAATGAGCAGTTCTTC.

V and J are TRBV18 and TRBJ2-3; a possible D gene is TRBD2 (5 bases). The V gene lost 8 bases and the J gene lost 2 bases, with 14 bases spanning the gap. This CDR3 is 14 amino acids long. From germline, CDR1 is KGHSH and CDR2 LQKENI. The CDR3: CASRSGYVTDTQYF. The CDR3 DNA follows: TGTGCCAGCCGGTCGGGGTATGTCACAGATACGCAGTATTTT.